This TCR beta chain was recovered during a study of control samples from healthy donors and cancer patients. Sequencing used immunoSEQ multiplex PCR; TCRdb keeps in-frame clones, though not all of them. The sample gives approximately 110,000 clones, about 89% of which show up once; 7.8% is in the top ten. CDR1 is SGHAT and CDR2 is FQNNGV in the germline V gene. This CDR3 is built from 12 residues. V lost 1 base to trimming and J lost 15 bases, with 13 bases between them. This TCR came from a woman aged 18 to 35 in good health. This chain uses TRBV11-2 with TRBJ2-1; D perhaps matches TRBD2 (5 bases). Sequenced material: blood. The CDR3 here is CASSLVMGDPFF. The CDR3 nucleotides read TGTGCCAGCAGCTTAGTCATGGGAGATCCGTTCTTC.